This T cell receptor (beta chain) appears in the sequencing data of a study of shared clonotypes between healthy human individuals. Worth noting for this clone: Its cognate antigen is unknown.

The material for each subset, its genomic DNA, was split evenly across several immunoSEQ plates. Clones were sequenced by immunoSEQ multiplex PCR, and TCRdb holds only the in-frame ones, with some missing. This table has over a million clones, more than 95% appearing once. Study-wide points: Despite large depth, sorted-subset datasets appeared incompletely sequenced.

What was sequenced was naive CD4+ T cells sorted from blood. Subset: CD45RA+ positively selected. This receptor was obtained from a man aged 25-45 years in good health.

The CDR3 region is CASSFGDIRSGELFF. CDR3 nucleotides: TGTGCCAGCAGCTTTGGAGATATCAGGTCCGGGGAGCTGTTTTTT. This chain links TRBV7-9 with TRBJ2-2; D not resolved. Germline V CDR1 and CDR2: SEHNR, FQNEAQ (reference sequence). Deletions cut 3 bases from V and 6 bases from J, with 14 bases between. This CDR3 contains 15 residues.